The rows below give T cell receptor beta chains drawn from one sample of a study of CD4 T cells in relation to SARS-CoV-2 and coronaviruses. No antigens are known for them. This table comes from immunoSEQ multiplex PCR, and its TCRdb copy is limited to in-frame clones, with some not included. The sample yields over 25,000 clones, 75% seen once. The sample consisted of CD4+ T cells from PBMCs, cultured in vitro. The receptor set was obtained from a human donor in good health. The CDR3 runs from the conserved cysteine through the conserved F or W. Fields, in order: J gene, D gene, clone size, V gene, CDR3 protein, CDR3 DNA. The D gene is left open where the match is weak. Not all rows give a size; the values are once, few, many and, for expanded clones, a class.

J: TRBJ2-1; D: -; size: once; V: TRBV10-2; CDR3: CASSSQGWGFF; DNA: TGCGCCAGCAGCTCTCAAGGGTGGGGGTTCTTC
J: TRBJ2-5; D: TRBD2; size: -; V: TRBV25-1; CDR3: CASSAQIAGGWETQYF; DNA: TGTGCCAGCAGTGCGCAAATAGCGGGAGGGTGGGAGACCCAGTACTTC
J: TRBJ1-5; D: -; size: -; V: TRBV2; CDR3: CASRATGLLNQPQHF; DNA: TGTGCCAGCAGGGCGACAGGTTTGCTCAATCAGCCCCAGCATTTT
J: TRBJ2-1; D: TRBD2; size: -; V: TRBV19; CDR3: CASSKPGLAGGIGTYNEQFF; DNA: TGTGCCAGTAGTAAACCGGGACTAGCGGGGGGCATAGGCACCTACAATGAGCAGTTCTTC
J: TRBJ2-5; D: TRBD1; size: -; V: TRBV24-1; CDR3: CATNCQGVGETQYF; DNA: TGTGCCACGAACTGTCAGGGGGTCGGAGAGACCCAGTACTTC
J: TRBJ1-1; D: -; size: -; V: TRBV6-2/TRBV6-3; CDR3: CASSYSGRTMNTEAFF; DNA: TGTGCCAGCAGTTACTCGGGGAGGACCATGAACACTGAAGCTTTCTTT
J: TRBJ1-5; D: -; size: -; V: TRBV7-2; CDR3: CASSFGGGGGQPQHF; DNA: TGTGCCAGCAGCTTCGGGGGGGGCGGAGGTCAGCCCCAGCATTTT
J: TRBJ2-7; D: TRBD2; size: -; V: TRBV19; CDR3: CASSPLRAGGTYEQYF; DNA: TGTGCCAGTAGTCCCCTCAGAGCGGGAGGCACCTACGAGCAGTACTTC
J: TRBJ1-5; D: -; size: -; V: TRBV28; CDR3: CASNPRGGTFPNQPQHF; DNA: TGTGCCAGCAACCCGCGAGGGGGTACTTTCCCGAATCAGCCCCAGCATTTT
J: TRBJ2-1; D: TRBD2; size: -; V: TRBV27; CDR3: CASSLSSGNYNEQFF; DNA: TGTGCCAGCAGTTTATCTAGCGGGAATTACAATGAGCAGTTCTTC
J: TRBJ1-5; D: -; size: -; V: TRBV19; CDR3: CASAWTISNQPQHF; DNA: TGTGCCAGTGCCTGGACAATTAGCAATCAGCCCCAGCATTTT
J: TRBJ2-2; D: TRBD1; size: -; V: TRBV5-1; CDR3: CASSPGGNTGELFF; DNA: TGCGCCAGCAGCCCAGGGGGGAACACCGGGGAGCTGTTTTTT
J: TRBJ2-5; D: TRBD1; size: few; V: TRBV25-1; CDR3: CASRDSKGGRETQYF; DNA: TGTGCCAGCAGGGACTCAAAAGGGGGCAGGGAGACCCAGTACTTC
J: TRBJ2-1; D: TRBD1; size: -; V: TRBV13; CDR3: CASRVDRGLNNEQFF; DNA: TGTGCCAGCAGAGTCGACAGGGGGCTCAACAATGAGCAGTTCTTC
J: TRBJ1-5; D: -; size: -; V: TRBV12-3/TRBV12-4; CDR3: CASSLGLSQPQHF; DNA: TGTGCCAGCAGTTTGGGGTTAAGTCAGCCCCAGCATTTT
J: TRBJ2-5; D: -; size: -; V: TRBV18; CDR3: CASSPSLTDQETQYF; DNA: TGTGCCAGCTCACCATCTCTCACAGACCAAGAGACCCAGTACTTC
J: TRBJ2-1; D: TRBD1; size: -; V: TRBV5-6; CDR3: CASSLGTGGEFF; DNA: TGTGCCAGCAGCTTGGGGACAGGGGGAGAGTTCTTC
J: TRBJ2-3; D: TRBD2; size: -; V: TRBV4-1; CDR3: CASSQDRLAGGTDTQYF; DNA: TGCGCCAGCAGCCAAGATCGATTAGCGGGGGGCACAGATACGCAGTATTTT